This TCR beta chain was sequenced for a study of CD8 T cells in ankylosing spondylitis. Germline CDR1 is SGHVS and CDR2 is FNYEAQ. This CDR3 comprises 16 residues. V dropped 0 bases and J dropped 1 base, with 10 bases sitting between them. TCRdb reprocessed the 5' RACE reads with MiXCR, giving one entry per CDR3 protein. Among 80,000 to 100,000 distinct CDR3 sequences listed, roughly 8.3% were seen once. The V gene is TRBV7-6, the J gene TRBJ1-5; a possible D gene is TRBD1 (6 bases). The sequencing input was blood, either unsorted or a sorted T cell fraction (not recorded which). The source is a male donor with ankylosing spondylitis or in good health (not recorded which). The CDR3 here is CASSLARGLSNQPQHF. CDR3 in DNA: TGTGCCAGCAGCTTAGCGCGGGGGCTGAGCAATCAGCCCCAGCATTTT.